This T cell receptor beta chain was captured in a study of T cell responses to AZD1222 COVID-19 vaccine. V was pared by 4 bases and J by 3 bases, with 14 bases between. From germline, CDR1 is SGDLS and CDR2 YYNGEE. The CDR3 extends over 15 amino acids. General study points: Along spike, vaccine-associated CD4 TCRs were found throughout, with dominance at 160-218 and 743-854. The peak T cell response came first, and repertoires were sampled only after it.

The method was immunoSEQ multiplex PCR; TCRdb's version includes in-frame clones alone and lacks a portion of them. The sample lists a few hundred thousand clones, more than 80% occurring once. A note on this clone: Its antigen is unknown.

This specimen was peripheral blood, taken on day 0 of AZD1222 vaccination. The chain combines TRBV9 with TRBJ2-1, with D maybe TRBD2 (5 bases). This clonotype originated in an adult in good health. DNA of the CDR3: TGTGCCAGCAGCCCAAGGAGCGGATACTACAATGAGCAGTTCTTC. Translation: CASSPRSGYYNEQFF.